The clone carrying this TCR beta chain was observed at least ten times. The antigen remains undetermined. The CDR3 end falls 3 residues outside the read, so it is completed with the germline J gene. The data are from a study of T cell clonality in common variable immunodeficiency. The study's findings and limits: CVID subjects had higher TCRbeta clonality than healthy controls, most marked in about a third. Fewer deletions and N-nucleotide insertions were reportedly seen in common variable immunodeficiency TCR beta sequences.

Control and CVID samples contributed equal amounts of genomic DNA. Sequencing used immunoSEQ multiplex PCR; TCRdb keeps in-frame clones, though not all of them. The sample presents roughly 34,000 clones, none singletons. The CDR3 has 15 amino acids. V lost 1 base and J lost 7, with 15 bases in between. What was sequenced was peripheral blood mononuclear cells. The sequence was obtained from a person between 18 and 69 years old in good health. The chain carries TRBV23-1 and TRBJ2-3; possibly TRBD2 for D (5 bases). TRBV23-1 is known as an ORF, though its function is uncertain. The sequenced CDR3 bases are TGCGCCAGCAGTCAATTTCCTTGGCCGGACTATACG. Translated: CASSQFPWPDYT. The whole CDR3 region reads CASSQFPWPDYTQYF.